Sequencing of this T cell receptor (beta chain) was carried out in a study of blood T cells in healthy people across ages (dated by TCRdb to 2013 to 2016). As for the study more broadly: In model experiments, template switching captured roughly one uniquely barcoded TCR beta cDNA molecule for every two T cells. The study measured age-related changes in TCR beta repertoire diversity using deep sequencing normalized with unique cDNA molecular identifiers. Donors were grouped into four age groups: young (average roughly 17 years), middle-aged (roughly 40), aged (roughly 62) and long-lived (less than 85). Donors of different ages were randomly distributed across sequencing lanes to avoid experimental bias. Two additional independent replicas of 1 million unique cDNA reads from the same blood draw were analyzed for two donors (one aged 18 to 29 and one aged 80 or older).

Overall study outcomes, separate from this receptor: The long-lived group showed more naive CD4+ T cells, fewer expanded clones and increased TCR diversity than the aged group, suggesting age selection. Estimates of total diversity from one million sequenced T cells were regarded as lower bounds and underestimates. Conclusive comparison of naive and antigen-experienced compartments was prevented by the profiling of bulk unsorted PBMCs. Observed TCR beta diversity correlated strongly with the percentage of naive T cells measured by flow cytometry. Because donor CMV infection status was unknown, age-related changes in expanded clonotypes were potentially confounded. Observed TCR beta diversity per million T cells fell roughly linearly with age, and a significant reduction was already apparent by age roughly 41.

Of note for this clonotype: Its antigen is unknown. Nothing much larger sits one base from this clone, and base qualities are not available.

Library method: 5' RACE. Instrument used: Illumina HiSeq 2500. A second roughly 6 to 12 cycle PCR used a sample-barcoded 5' primer and a J-beta primer mix. Each TCR beta cDNA molecule received a unique molecular identifier from a template-switch 5' adaptor carrying 12 random nucleotides. Each sample yielded at least 2.5 million CDR3-containing paired-end reads. First-strand cDNA was synthesized from all RNA with the Mint cDNA synthesis kit, primed by a TRBC-specific oligonucleotide. Following uracil-DNA glycosylase treatment, a first 18-cycle PCR with universal primers M1SS and BC2_uni_R was performed on all cDNA. The paper's data handling went like this. For normalization, 1 million high-quality reads were randomly selected from each sample, with every read carrying a distinct molecular identifier. Instead of being binned into consensus sequences, reads with shared molecular identifiers were discarded. MiTCR, set to a Q25 quality threshold and the strictest error-elimination algorithm, was used for CDR3 identification, clonotype clustering and error correction. Lower-bound total TCR beta diversity was estimated with a nonparametric unseen species model using Euler transformation. TCRdb itself trimmed the public reads at Q25 with fastp, ran MiXCR and retained productive beta chains. Each CDR3 protein appears once, grouped with its most common genes and DNA. None of the V and J calls come from the authors' own analysis; TCRdb made them. The sample data list 550,000 to 800,000 distinct CDR3 sequences, and about a third of these were observed just once. Clones ranked in the top ten supply roughly 14% of the sample.

From a lookup of the germline V gene, CDR1 and CDR2 are SGHVS and FNYEAQ. Reading from cysteine to phenylalanine, the CDR3 counts 14 amino acids. Of the read, only the CDR3 DNA is kept; its 42 bases are in frame from base 1. V drops 1 base and J drops 5 bases, leaving 11 bases in between. The donors were a few dozen Caucasian individuals from Russia, aged 6 to 90 years, who were systemically healthy. Each donor gave about 9.8 milliliters of peripheral blood, drawn into EDTA-treated Vacutainer tubes. Ficoll-Paque density-gradient centrifugation was used to isolate PBMCs, with at least 6.5 million per sample. Total RNA was extracted from PBMCs with Trizol reagent, with at least 6 micrograms obtained per sample. Naive CD45RAhigh/CD27high T cell percentages were measured by flow cytometry on a PBMC aliquot from every donor.

This chain is built from TRBV7-6 and TRBJ2-5; D gene: possibly TRBD1, on 5 matching bases. What was sequenced was blood. This TCR came from a woman older than 75 in good health. Donor details come from another sample of the same person, matched by shared clones. Here the CDR3 is given as CASSLVVPGETQYF. The nucleotide sequence reads as follows: TGTGCCAGCAGCTTAGTAGTCCCAGGGGAGACCCAGTACTTC.